These 21 T cell receptor beta chains share one sample of origin, sequenced in a study of blood T cell repertoires in COVID-19. Assay: immunoSEQ multiplex PCR; the TCRdb copy retains only in-frame clones and omits some. Of over 150,000 clones detected, over 60% appear once; the ten largest clones hold roughly 1.8%. Source material: peripheral blood. These receptors were taken from an elderly man with acute or convalescent COVID-19.

The CDR3 region is CATSDTRTGDGYTF. The CDR3 coding sequence is TGTGCCACCAGTGATACCCGGACAGGGGACGGCTACACCTTC. The chain employs TRBV24-1 and TRBJ1-2; 9 bases match TRBD1. V trimming: 3 bases; J trimming: 8 bases; junction bases outside the gene matches: 6. The CDR3 spans 14 residues. The germline V gene has CDR1 KGHDR and CDR2 SFDVKD.

The DNA of the CDR3 is TGTGCCAGCAGTTTAAGACAGGGGAATGGCTACACCTTC. This codes for CASSLRQGNGYTF. The chain combines TRBV12-3 or TRBV12-4 with TRBJ1-2; 8 positions agree with TRBD1. CDR3 length: 13 amino acids. J gave up 6 bases and V 2 bases, and 2 bases lay outside the gene matches.

The chain is built from TRBV27 and TRBJ1-4; 7 positions match TRBD1. This CDR3 region has 16 residues. In germline, CDR1 is MNHEY, CDR2 SMNVEV (reference sequence). Trimming at V came to 6 bases and at J to 10 bases, leaving 17 bases not matched to a gene. Written as DNA, the CDR3 is TGTGCCAGCAGCCATTATCAGGGGGTGCCGACTGGAAAACTGTTTTTT. Residues: CASSHYQGVPTGKLFF.

This clone was detected only a few times. V and J are TRBV7-6 and TRBJ2-2, with a weak D call TRBD2 (6 bases). Trimming shortened V by 5 bases and J by 1 base, and 14 bases separated the two germline ends. The CDR3 contains 16 residues. Germline V gene sequence: CDR1 SGHVS, CDR2 FNYEAQ. The CDR3 region is CASSPRGAGNTGELFF. CDR3 DNA: TGTGCCAGCAGCCCCCGCGGGGCGGGGAACACCGGGGAGCTGTTTTTT.

The V gene is TRBV15, the J gene TRBJ2-7, with TRBD1 identical over 7 bases. Germline trimming cut 4 bases from V and 2 bases from J; bases unmatched to any gene: 11. The CDR3 covers 16 residues. Germline CDR1 is LNHNV and CDR2 is YYDKDF (reference sequence). CDR3 in amino acids: CATSKAGTVPTYEQYF. As DNA, the CDR3 is TGTGCCACCAGCAAAGCAGGGACAGTGCCTACCTACGAGCAGTACTTC.

The chain uses TRBV5-6 and TRBJ1-1; tentatively, D is TRBD1 (5 bases). Trimming took 1 base from V and 7 from J, leaving 23 bases between them. Germline V gene lookup returns CDR1 SGHDT and CDR2 YYEEEE. CDR3 length: 17 residues. The CDR3 loop is CASSLSGPLPGRNEAFF. DNA of the CDR3: TGTGCCAGCAGCTTGAGCGGGCCGCTCCCAGGGCGGAATGAAGCTTTCTTT.

This chain uses TRBV3-1 (or the pseudogene TRBV3-2) with TRBJ1-3; D is perhaps TRBD1 (5 bases). The CDR3 loop spans 15 amino acids. Germline V lookup: CDR1 LGHDT, CDR2 YNNKEL (reference sequence). Deletions cut 4 bases from V and 2 bases from J, with 12 bases between. This CDR3 is CASSPQGSAGNTIYF. The CDR3 coding sequence is TGTGCCAGCAGCCCCCAGGGTTCGGCTGGAAACACCATATATTTT.

The chain employs TRBV10-3 and TRBJ2-7; D remains ambiguous. The V gene's germline CDR1 is ENHRY and CDR2 SYGVKD. Trimming stripped 10 bases from V and 5 bases from J, with 21 bases between. The CDR3 sequence is 14 residues long. This CDR3 is CATRFSSGIDEQYF. The CDR3 DNA reads TGTGCCACTAGATTCAGCTCGGGTATAGACGAGCAGTACTTC.

This chain uses TRBV28 with TRBJ1-2; TRBD1 agrees at 8 bases. The CDR3 sequence is 15 residues long. Looked up from germline, CDR1 is MDHEN and CDR2 is SYDVKM. V lost 7 bases, J lost 2 bases, and 9 bases stayed unmatched. This CDR3 reads CASTIRTGPNYGYTF. The CDR3 region has the DNA TGTGCCAGCACTATACGGACAGGGCCCAACTATGGCTACACCTTC.

The J gene is TRBJ2-5, the V gene TRBV7-8; tentative D call: TRBD2 (7 bases). Trimming cost V 5 bases and J 4 bases, with 14 bases left between them. The CDR3 is 14 amino acids. Germline V gives CDR1 SGHVS, CDR2 FQNEAQ. The CDR3 bases are TGTGCCAGCAGCCTAGGGGGGGGCCCAGAGACCCAGTACTTC. Amino acid sequence: CASSLGGGPETQYF.

The genes are TRBV6-4 and TRBJ2-2, with D perhaps matching TRBD1 (5 bases). The CDR3 extends over 14 amino acids. Germline CDR1 and CDR2: MRHNA and SNTAGT. The ends were cut back, 4 bases at V and 7 bases at J, with 13 bases in the middle. The CDR3 protein is CASSADRVNGELFF. CDR3 nucleotides: TGTGCCAGCAGTGCCGACAGAGTTAACGGGGAGCTGTTTTTT.

The chain uses TRBV11-2 and TRBJ1-3; possible D gene TRBD1, 6 bases. CDR1 is SGHAT, CDR2 FQNNGV, per germline. CDR3 size: 17 residues. V lost 5 bases to trimming and J lost 2 bases, with 19 bases between them. Written as DNA, the CDR3 is TGTGCCAGCAGCCCCCGAGCGGGACAATCCCCTGGAAACACCATATATTTT. Protein: CASSPRAGQSPGNTIYF.

Only a few counts were recorded for this clone. The V call is TRBV10-2, the J call TRBJ2-2, with D unclear. Germline V lookup: CDR1 WSHSY, CDR2 SAAADI. V lost 3 bases and J lost 1, with 6 bases in between. The CDR3 is 14 residues long. CDR3 loop: CASSDQMNTGELFF. The CDR3 DNA reads TGCGCCAGCAGTGACCAAATGAACACCGGGGAGCTGTTTTTT.

The CDR3 sequence is CAISPDRFSYEQYV. DNA for the CDR3: TGTGCCATCAGCCCAGACAGGTTCAGCTACGAGCAGTACGTC. The V and J genes are TRBV10-3 and TRBJ2-7; tentative D call: TRBD1 (6 bases). The CDR3 length is 14 residues. V lost 6 bases and J 3 bases, leaving 15 bases between the germline ends. Germline assignment: CDR1 ENHRY and CDR2 SYGVKD.

The chain is built from TRBV14 and TRBJ1-2, with 7 bases that match TRBD1. The CDR3 is 13 residues long. Losses at the gene ends were 4 bases for V and 2 bases for J; bases not matched to a gene: 1. The V gene's germline CDR1 is SGHDN and CDR2 FVKESK. CDR3 loop: CASSPGQNYGYTF. The CDR3 DNA is TGTGCCAGCAGCCCGGGACAGAACTATGGCTACACCTTC.

The rearrangement uses TRBV6-5 and TRBJ1-2, with D uncertain. Trimming stripped 4 bases from V and 8 bases from J, with 8 bases between. CDR1 is MNHEY, CDR2 SVGAGI, per germline. This CDR3 is 11 amino acids long. Here the CDR3 reads CASSLPGGYTF. CDR3 DNA sequence: TGTGCCAGCAGTTTGCCGGGAGGCTACACCTTC.

CDR3 bases: TGTGCCAGCTCACCGCCAGCAGGGGGAGAGGGTGGCTACACCTTC. The encoded protein is CASSPPAGGEGGYTF. The chain links TRBV18 to TRBJ1-2; 7 bases match TRBD1. Trimming cost V 3 bases and J 7 bases; bases outside gene matches: 11. The CDR3 is made up of 15 amino acids. Germline CDR1 and CDR2: KGHSH and LQKENI.

The rearrangement links TRBV12-5 to TRBJ1-2, with 8 bases identical to TRBD1. With 3 bases clipped from V and 10 bases from J, the junction kept 10 bases outside the gene matches. CDR3 length equals 14 residues. In germline, CDR1 is LGHNT, CDR2 FRNRAP. CDR3 bases: TGTGCTAGTGGTTTAAGGGTGGACAGGGTTGACTACACCTTC. This sequence encodes CASGLRVDRVDYTF. The full variable domain, in which reference TRBV12-5 and TRBJ1-2 provide the parts outside the CDR3, is DARVTQTPRHKVTEMGQEVTMRCQPILGHNTVFWYRQTMMQGLELLAYFRNRAPLDDSGMPKDRFSAEMPDATLATLKIQPSEPRDSAVYFCASGLRVDRVDYTFGSGTRLTVV.

The chain has TRBV6-1 and TRBJ2-3, with D perhaps matching TRBD1 (5 bases). Trimming stripped 3 bases from V and 1 base from J, with 8 bases between. The CDR3 loop spans 14 amino acids. Germline values: CDR1 MNHNS, CDR2 SASEGT. The CDR3 reads CASSDREGTDTQYF. CDR3 sequence (DNA): TGTGCCAGCAGTGACAGGGAAGGCACAGATACGCAGTATTTT.

The table lists this clone with a count of one. Written as DNA, the CDR3 is TGCAGCGTAGATGGACCGGGACAGAATCCTTACAATGAGCAGTTCTTC. Protein sequence: CSVDGPGQNPYNEQFF. The J gene is TRBJ2-1, the V gene TRBV29-1; TRBD1 matches at 7 bases. The CDR3 is made up of 16 amino acids. V shed 6 bases, J shed 4 bases, and the junction held 15 bases outside the gene matches. Germline CDR1 SQVTM, CDR2 ANQGSEA.

The chain links TRBV9 to TRBJ2-3; D is possibly TRBD2 (7 bases). V lost 0 bases and J lost 3, with 11 bases in between. This CDR3 is 15 amino acids long. Germline V gene lookup returns CDR1 SGDLS and CDR2 YYNGEE. In DNA form, the CDR3 reads TGTGCCAGCAGCGTAGTAGGGGGAGGGACAGATACGCAGTATTTT. Translation: CASSVVGGGTDTQYF.